Presented here are 10 T cell receptor beta chains from one specimen sequenced in a study of Ad26.COV2.S vaccination and SARS-CoV-2 variants. The data were produced by immunoSEQ multiplex PCR, yet TCRdb's version contains in-frame clones alone and is incomplete. The profile covers roughly 350,000 clones, with 75% to 90% appearing a single time and around a tenth taken by the ten largest. Treatment: some 19 received Ad26.COV2.S at low or high dose, single or two shots; about 5 received placebo; per-sample allocation not given. It was on day 63 after the first vaccine or placebo injection that samples were taken. This specimen consisted of peripheral blood, obtained in a trial of Ad26.COV2.S vaccine versus placebo. Every receptor here comes from a person aged 18-60 years who received the Ad26.COV2.S COVID-19 vaccine or a placebo.

V gene TRBV27 combines with J gene TRBJ1-2; 7 bases match TRBD1. CDR3 length equals 13 residues. The germline V gene encodes CDR1 MNHEY and CDR2 SMNVEV (reference sequence). V shed 6 bases and J 7 bases; nucleotides not matched to a gene: 8. CDR3 in DNA: TGTGCCAGCAGGTTTGAGGGGGCGCGTGGCTACACCTTC. Amino acid sequence: CASRFEGARGYTF.

This clone was detected a few times. The V and J genes are TRBV5-4 and TRBJ1-1; 8 bases are a match to TRBD1. Per germline, CDR1 SGHNT and CDR2 YYREEE (reference sequence). V lost 4 bases, J lost 6 bases, and 14 bases stayed unmatched. This CDR3 is 16 amino acids long. The CDR3 here is CASSVGQGVRGPEAFF. CDR3 bases: TGTGCCAGCAGCGTCGGACAGGGCGTTAGGGGACCTGAAGCTTTCTTT. The whole variable domain, remainder taken from reference TRBV5-4 and TRBJ1-1, is ETGVTQSPTHLIKTRGQQVTLRCSSQSGHNTVSWYQQALGQGPQFIFQYYREEENGRGNFPPRFSGLQFPNYSSELNVNALELDDSALYLCASSVGQGVRGPEAFFGQGTRLTVV.

A word on this clone: The same CDR3 arises from other DNA sequences in this sample as well. The rearrangement uses TRBV28 and TRBJ1-5, with unresolved D. Germline lookup yields CDR1 MDHEN and CDR2 SYDVKM. V lost 3 bases and J 7 bases, leaving 7 bases between the germline ends. CDR3 length equals 12 residues. The CDR3 reads CASSFLNQPQHF. CDR3 coding DNA: TGTGCCAGCAGTTTTTTGAACCAGCCCCAGCATTTT. The full variable domain, in which reference TRBV28 and TRBJ1-5 provide the parts outside the CDR3, is DVKVTQSSRYLVKRTGEKVFLECVQDMDHENMFWYRQDPGLGLRLIYFSYDVKMKEKGDIPEGYSVSREKKERFSLILESASTNQTSMYLCASSFLNQPQHFGDGTRLSIL.

The chain has TRBV18 and TRBJ1-4, with D possibly matching TRBD1 (5 bases). V was clipped by 1 base and J by 8 bases, with 11 bases between them. The CDR3 is 14 residues long. Germline loops: CDR1 KGHSH, CDR2 LQKENI. CDR3 coding DNA: TGTGCCAGCTCACCACAGCCAGGGCAGGAAAAACTGTTTTTT. Its protein is CASSPQPGQEKLFF.

The rearrangement links TRBV6-5 to TRBJ2-2; weak D call: TRBD2 (7 bases). V lost 3 bases and J 7 bases, leaving 15 bases between the germline ends. Germline CDR1 and CDR2: MNHEY and SVGAGI. This CDR3 region has 15 residues. The CDR3, as DNA: TGTGCCAGCAGTTATGAAGGGGGGGGCTTCGGGGAGCTGTTTTTT. It translates to CASSYEGGGFGELFF.

The chain is built from TRBV25-1 and TRBJ2-7; maybe TRBD1 (6 bases). V was cut by 6 bases and J by 2 bases, with 20 bases left in between. The CDR3 is made up of 16 amino acids. Germline loops: CDR1 MGHDK, CDR2 SYGVNS. The CDR3 protein is CASRKTAGDRAYEQYF. CDR3 coding DNA: TGTGCCAGCAGAAAAACCGCAGGGGATCGGGCCTACGAGCAGTACTTC.

The genes are TRBV18 and TRBJ2-5; TRBD1 or TRBD2 may be the D gene (5 bases each). There are 15 residues in the CDR3. Germline V gene sequence: CDR1 KGHSH, CDR2 LQKENI. V dropped 3 bases and J dropped 1 base, with 12 bases sitting between them. Written as DNA, the CDR3 is TGTGCCAGCTCACCGTTGGGGGTGGCCCAAGAGACCCAGTACTTC. Amino acids: CASSPLGVAQETQYF.

The chain uses TRBV7-9 and TRBJ2-7, with 8 bases fitting TRBD1. The CDR3 is 16 amino acids. The germline CDR1 and CDR2 sequences are SEHNR and FQNEAQ (reference sequence). Germline trimming cut 1 base from V and 9 bases from J; bases unmatched to any gene: 14. The DNA of the CDR3 is TGTGCCAGCAGCTTAGTGGAGGGGGGACAGGTGGCGGGGCAGTACTTC. It codes for CASSLVEGGQVAGQYF. Drawing the rest from reference TRBV7-9 and TRBJ2-7, the complete variable domain is DTGVSQNPRHKITKRGQNVTFRCDPISEHNRLYWYRQTLGQGPEFLTYFQNEAQLEKSRLLSDRFSAERPKGSFSTLEIQRTEQGDSAMYLCASSLVEGGQVAGQYFGPGTRLTVT.

The chain has TRBV28 and TRBJ1-2; weak D call: TRBD1 (6 bases). CDR1 is MDHEN and CDR2 is SYDVKM in the germline V gene. V lost 6 bases and J 0 bases, leaving 11 bases between the germline ends. The CDR3 extends over 14 amino acids. The CDR3 here is CASRGDTANYGYTF. CDR3 sequence (DNA): TGTGCCAGCAGGGGGGACACAGCTAACTATGGCTACACCTTC.

This clone appeared a few times. This rearrangement joins TRBV5-8 to TRBJ2-5, with 12 bases that match TRBD2. Germline CDR1 reads SGHTS; CDR2 reads YDEGEE. After removal of 0 bases from V and 5 bases from J, the junction contained 2 bases not matched to a gene. This CDR3 contains 15 residues. CDR3 DNA: TGTGCCAGCAGCTTGGCCGGACTAGCGGGGGAGACCCAGTACTTC. Its translation is CASSLAGLAGETQYF.